This passage covers 18 T cell receptor beta chains from one sample sequenced in a study of blood T cells in healthy people across ages. Using a J-beta primer mix together with a sample-barcoded 5' primer, a second PCR was run for about 6 to 11 cycles. TCRdb reprocessed the 5' RACE reads with MiXCR, giving one entry per CDR3 protein. The table records about 1 million distinct CDR3 sequences, 35% to 50% of them present only once. Sequencing was done on a sample of blood. The receptor source for this set is an older woman in good health.

The chain recombines TRBV9 with TRBJ2-3, with 7 bases identical to TRBD2. V was pared by 4 bases and J by 5 bases, with 10 bases of the junction left unmatched. Germline V CDR1 and CDR2: SGDLS, YYNGEE. The CDR3 spans 15 residues. CDR3: CASSPQASGKDTQYF. CDR3 DNA: TGTGCCAGCAGCCCCCAAGCTAGCGGTAAAGATACGCAGTATTTT.

CDR3 in amino acids: CATSLGRNTGELFF. The DNA for the CDR3 is TGTGCCACCAGCCTCGGACGGAACACCGGGGAGCTGTTTTTT. The chain uses TRBV24-1 and TRBJ2-2; D is undetermined. The CDR3 runs 14 residues. V lost 7 bases, J lost 1 base, and 9 bases lay in between. Germline V CDR1 and CDR2: KGHDR, SFDVKD.

The chain uses TRBV12-3 or TRBV12-4 and TRBJ2-4, with 9 bases lining up with TRBD2. J gave up 3 bases and V 6 bases, and 6 bases lay outside the gene matches. The CDR3 is 15 amino acids. The CDR3 DNA reads TGTGCCAGCAGAAGAGCGGGAGGAGGCAAAAACATTCAGTACTTC. It translates to CASRRAGGGKNIQYF.

The chain carries TRBV7-3 and TRBJ2-3; 12 nucleotides agree with TRBD2. Germline V gene lookup returns CDR1 SGHTA and CDR2 FQGTGA. J lost 4 bases, V lost 4 bases, and 12 bases had no gene match. The CDR3 is 18 residues long. The DNA of the CDR3 is TGTGCCAGCAGCTCCCAACTAGCGGGAGGACTTAGGGCAGATACGCAGTATTTT. This gives the protein CASSSQLAGGLRADTQYF.

This clonotype has more than one count but fewer than ten. V gene TRBV11-3 combines with J gene TRBJ2-6; 7 bases are shared with TRBD1. In germline, CDR1 is SGHNT, CDR2 YENEEA. The V and J ends lost 5 bases and 4 bases, in that order; junction bases with no gene match: 11. The CDR3 is 17 residues long. DNA of the CDR3: TGTGCCAGCAGCCCGGGAACAGGGGCTGAAGGGGCCAACGTCCTGACTTTC. Its translation: CASSPGTGAEGANVLTF.

This clonotype showed up just a few times. J is TRBJ1-2 and V is TRBV7-9; D is uncertain. The CDR3 sequence is 15 residues long. Germline CDR1 and CDR2: SEHNR and FQNEAQ (reference sequence). V was shortened by 5 bases and J by 2 bases, with 15 bases between the two germline ends. The CDR3 sequence: CASSPNGPGNYGYTF. The CDR3, as DNA: TGTGCCAGCAGCCCCAATGGACCGGGGAACTATGGCTACACCTTC.

This chain links TRBV3-1 with TRBJ2-7, with TRBD2 matching over 13 bases. The trim removed 3 bases at V and 2 bases at J, leaving 1 base unmatched. Germline loops: CDR1 LGHDT, CDR2 YNNKEL (reference sequence). This CDR3 is 15 amino acids long. The CDR3 spells CASSQTSGRTYEQYF. In DNA, the CDR3 is TGTGCCAGCAGCCAGACTAGCGGGAGGACCTACGAGCAGTACTTC.

This clonotype was seen a handful of times. The rearrangement joins TRBV5-6 to TRBJ2-1; no reliable D call. The CDR3 consists of 12 residues. V lost 2 bases and J lost 10, with 10 bases in between. Germline V gives CDR1 SGHDT, CDR2 YYEEEE. The chain's CDR3 is CASSLALREQFF. As DNA, the CDR3 is TGTGCCAGCAGCTTAGCCCTGCGGGAGCAGTTCTTC.

This chain connects TRBV5-1 to TRBJ2-5, with 7 positions matching TRBD2. The CDR3 consists of 15 residues. V trimming: 2 bases; J trimming: 4 bases; junction bases outside the gene matches: 8. Germline V lookup: CDR1 SGHRS, CDR2 YFSETQ. CDR3 DNA sequence: TGCGCCAGCAGCTTAAACCCCACGGGAGGAGAGACCCAGTACTTC. As protein: CASSLNPTGGETQYF.

This clonotype showed up just a few times. The J gene is TRBJ1-5, the V gene TRBV7-2, with D possibly being TRBD1 (6 bases). Trimming took 2 bases from V and 7 from J, leaving 15 bases between them. The CDR3 contains 15 residues. Germline CDR1 and CDR2: SGHTA and FQGNSA. The CDR3 region is CASSLRGMHIQPQHF. CDR3 sequence (DNA): TGTGCCAGCAGCTTAAGGGGGATGCACATCCAGCCCCAGCATTTT.

The chain couples TRBV20-1 to TRBJ2-4; the D gene could be TRBD1 or TRBD2 (6 bases each). The DNA matches TRBJ2-7 better at its end, which makes the J call doubtful. Germline V CDR1 and CDR2: DFQATT, SNEGSKA (reference sequence). The CDR3 has 15 residues. The DNA of the CDR3 is TGCAGTGCTAGGGAATCGGGGGCTGGGATCTACGAGCAGTACTTC. Protein: CSARESGAGIYEQYF.

This rearrangement joins TRBV20-1 to TRBJ2-3; TRBD1 or TRBD2 may be the D gene (5 bases each). This CDR3 comprises 12 residues. Germline V CDR1 and CDR2: DFQATT, SNEGSKA (reference sequence). DNA for the CDR3: TGCAGCACAGGACTTAGCACAGATACGCAGTATTTT. This gives the protein CSTGLSTDTQYF.

This clonotype was detected only a few times. The chain joins TRBV20-1 to TRBJ2-4; no clear D. The CDR3 loop spans 10 amino acids. In germline, CDR1 is DFQATT, CDR2 SNEGSKA (reference sequence). Deletions cut 6 bases from V and 5 bases from J, with 5 bases between. The CDR3 DNA is TGCAGTGCCGCTCAAAACATTCAGTACTTC. It yields the protein CSAAQNIQYF.

This clonotype turned up a few times. This chain connects TRBV27 to TRBJ2-1; 7 bases agree with TRBD2. CDR3 size: 13 residues. V was pared by 5 bases and J by 14 bases, with 12 bases of the junction left unmatched. Germline V CDR1 and CDR2: MNHEY, SMNVEV (reference sequence). CDR3 in DNA: TGTGCCAGCAGTGTAATGGTGACTAGCCGGGAGTTCTTC. Translation gives CASSVMVTSREFF.

V is TRBV7-9 and J is TRBJ2-3; 7 bases are shared with TRBD2. CDR3 length: 16 residues. Germline-derived CDR1 and CDR2 are SEHNR and FQNEAQ (reference sequence). V lost 0 bases, J lost 1 base, and 4 bases stayed unmatched. The DNA for the CDR3 is TGTGCCAGCAGCTTAGCGGGAGGGCACGGCACAGATACGCAGTATTTT. It is translated as CASSLAGGHGTDTQYF.

This clonotype was counted a few times. V usage is TRBV28 and J usage is TRBJ2-5; TRBD2 matches 7 bases. This CDR3 contains 15 residues. Germline-derived CDR1 and CDR2 are MDHEN and SYDVKM. Trimming at V came to 3 bases and at J to 3 bases, leaving 7 bases not matched to a gene. DNA for the CDR3: TGTGCCAGCAGTTTGTGGGGCCTAGCGGAAGAGACCCAGTACTTC. The encoded protein is CASSLWGLAEETQYF.

This clonotype was detected once. The J gene is TRBJ2-1, the V gene TRBV12-3 or TRBV12-4; the match to TRBD2 covers 10 bases. The CDR3 has 17 amino acids. The J segment lost 2 bases and the V segment lost 2 bases, leaving 6 bases of the junction unmatched. As DNA, the CDR3 is TGTGCCAGCAGTTTAAGGGCAGCGGGAGGGCCCTACAATGAGCAGTTCTTC. Its translation is CASSLRAAGGPYNEQFF.

The rearrangement joins TRBV7-8 to TRBJ2-4; 7 nucleotides agree with TRBD1. The J call may be wrong; the DNA end is better matched by TRBJ2-7. CDR3 size: 17 residues. Germline-derived CDR1 and CDR2 are SGHVS and FQNEAQ. CDR3 sequence reads: CASSRTGPGLGAYEQYF. The CDR3 nucleotides are TGTGCCAGCAGCCGGACAGGCCCGGGCTTGGGTGCTTACGAGCAGTACTTC.